This record looks at one T cell receptor beta chain sequence and its context. Its antigen is unidentified. The sample originates from a study of OX40 agonist ivuxolimab in advanced cancers. Study as a whole: Patients received the agonistic anti-OX40 (CD134) antibody ivuxolimab. Melanoma, hepatocellular carcinoma, head and neck or renal cell cancer occurred in dose-escalation patients. Overall study results and limits: Certain nonresponders additionally had low normalized T-cell clonal expansion. With doses of 0.1 to 3.0 mg/kg, CD4+ and CD8+ blood T cells had undergone clonal expansion by week 6.

TCRdb's table, derived via immunoSEQ multiplex PCR, lists solely in-frame clones and lacks some. The table shows about 18,000 clones, with around 80% occurring only once. V gave up 4 bases and J gave up 2 bases, with 6 bases separating them. Per germline, CDR1 SGHTA and CDR2 FQGNSA. The CDR3 contains 12 residues. This sample comprised CD4+ or CD8+ T cells sorted from blood, obtained in a trial of the OX40 agonist ivuxolimab. This chain connects TRBV7-2 to TRBJ2-7, with D uncertain. The clonotype originates from an adult with an advanced solid tumor such as melanoma, head and neck, liver or kidney cancer. In DNA form, the CDR3 reads TGTGCCAGCAGCTCAGCGCCCTACGAGCAGTACTTC. It translates to CASSSAPYEQYF.